This T cell receptor (beta chain) was identified in a study of T cell repertoires in cytomegalovirus infection. Whole-study context: It was the public TCR beta signatures that indicated both CMV infection and matching HLA type. General observations from the study: Summed public TCR beta family frequency identified CMV carriers bearing the relevant HLA. HLA-C-restricted TCR beta clonotypes specific for CMV led the ex vivo response.

TCRdb re-called the reads through MiXCR, storing one row per CDR3 protein. This sample carries roughly 110,000 distinct CDR3 sequences, over 9% of them seen once, and the ten largest clones take roughly 29%. About this clonotype: Its specificity is unknown.

CDR3 length equals 18 residues. Per the germline V gene, CDR1 is SGHVS and CDR2 is FQNEAQ. The J segment lost 3 bases and the V segment lost 3 bases, leaving 9 bases of the junction unmatched. The source material was PBMCs, sequenced either directly or after in vitro stimulation (not recorded which). This chain connects TRBV7-8 to TRBJ2-2, with TRBD1 matching over 11 bases. The source of this sequence is a human donor in good health (CMV status not recorded). Some clones in this sample may be carry-over from other donors' samples. Written as DNA, the CDR3 is TGTGCCAGCAGCTTGATAGGACAGGGGGCCATTCACACCGGGGAGCTGTTTTTT. Protein sequence: CASSLIGQGAIHTGELFF.